This TCR beta chain was found in a study of CD8 T cells in Susac syndrome. Germline values: CDR1 SQVTM, CDR2 ANQGSEA. V lost 4 bases to trimming and J lost 5 bases; unmatched junction nucleotides: 9. The CDR3 runs 14 residues. Random hexamers were used to reverse transcribe roughly 0.45 to 1 ug of RNA. Via MiXCR, TCRdb re-called the immunoSEQ multiplex PCR reads, giving one row per CDR3 protein. The sample lists some 150,000 distinct CDR3 sequences, over 85% seen once, with just over 0.2% in the top ten. This clonotype originated in a human donor with multiple sclerosis. V and J are TRBV29-1 and TRBJ2-7; 9 bases map to TRBD2. The specimen was CD8+ T cells from PBMCs. The CDR3 sequence is CSVVSGGEWHEQYF. The CDR3 nucleotides read TGCAGCGTTGTTAGCGGGGGAGAGTGGCACGAGCAGTACTTC.